The next 30 T cell receptor beta chains were all read from a single sample in a study of Graves' ophthalmopathy and Graves' hyperthyroidism. Amplified TCR beta CDR3 regions were obtained using RNA transcripts as template. First-round RT-PCR with HTBI primers preceded a second-round multiplex PCR. TCRdb reprocessed the multiplex PCR reads via MiXCR and lists one record per CDR3 protein. The table lists more than 300,000 distinct CDR3 sequences, roughly 15% of them singletons, with roughly 7% in the top ten. The sequenced sample consisted of peripheral blood. These receptors all come from a woman between 18 and 29 years old with stable Graves' hyperthyroidism.

The sample holds many counts of this clonotype. At one boundary the junction diverges from the germline segment, which might be a read error. This chain connects TRBV6-1 to TRBJ1-1; 10 bases match TRBD1. The CDR3 length is 13 residues. Germline CDR1 MNHNS, CDR2 SASEGT. Written as DNA, the CDR3 is TGCGCCAGCAGTGGACAGGGGGTCACTGAAGCTTTCTTT. Translated: CASSGQGVTEAFF.

The table lists this clonotype with many counts. The rearrangement uses TRBV15 and TRBJ2-7, with D perhaps matching TRBD2 (6 bases). V shed 3 bases and J shed 2 bases, with 17 bases lying between them. In germline, CDR1 is LNHNV, CDR2 YYDKDF (reference sequence). The CDR3 runs 16 residues. This chain's CDR3 is CATSSGPGTSPYEQYF. The CDR3 DNA sequence: TGTGCCACCAGCAGCGGGCCCGGGACTTCACCCTACGAGCAGTACTTC.

This clonotype was seen ten or more times. The rearrangement links TRBV20-1 to TRBJ2-7; D is unresolved. This CDR3 is 14 amino acids long. Trimming left V 0 bases short and J 3 bases short, with 12 bases between. Germline lookup yields CDR1 DFQATT and CDR2 SNEGSKA (reference sequence). In DNA form, the CDR3 reads TGCAGTGCTAGAGATCAGGTCCTGGGCTACGAGCAGTACTTC. It yields the protein CSARDQVLGYEQYF.

This clonotype was counted between two and nine times. V and J are TRBV18 and TRBJ2-7, with 9 bases matching TRBD1. V lost 2 bases to trimming and J lost 3 bases; unmatched junction nucleotides: 8. The V gene's germline CDR1 is KGHSH and CDR2 LQKENI. The length of the CDR3 is 16 residues. The CDR3 DNA sequence: TGTGCCAGCTCACCATTCGGGACAGGGCTAAACTACGAGCAGTACTTC. Translated: CASSPFGTGLNYEQYF.

There are many counts of this clonotype. This chain connects TRBV7-2 to TRBJ1-1, with a tentative D call TRBD1 (5 bases). V dropped 1 base and J dropped 4 bases, with 16 bases sitting between them. Germline CDR1 reads SGHTA; CDR2 reads FQGNSA. This CDR3 comprises 16 residues. CDR3 amino acids: CASSLVFPGLGTEAFF. CDR3 sequence (DNA): TGTGCCAGCAGCTTAGTTTTCCCAGGGCTGGGCACTGAAGCTTTCTTT.

This clonotype has ten or more counts. The chain combines TRBV6-5 with TRBJ2-7; D is unresolved. There are 13 residues in the CDR3. V was pared by 6 bases and J by 0 bases, with 9 bases between. Germline CDR1 is MNHEY and CDR2 is SVGAGI. The CDR3, as DNA: TGTGCCAGCAGGTACGCGAGCTCCTACGAGCAGTACTTC. The encoded protein is CASRYASSYEQYF.

This clonotype was recorded many times. This chain joins TRBV19 and TRBJ1-1, with TRBD1 matching over 7 bases. The V and J ends lost 11 bases and 1 base, in that order; junction bases with no gene match: 7. Per the germline V gene, CDR1 is LNHDA and CDR2 is SQIVND (reference sequence). This CDR3 has 13 residues. CDR3 coding DNA: TGTGCCTCAAAGCACAGGGGGAACACTGAAGCTTTCTTT. This translates into CASKHRGNTEAFF.

The V gene is TRBV6-2 or TRBV6-3, the J gene TRBJ2-3; D is ambiguous. The CDR3 sequence is 13 residues long. Germline CDR1 MNHEY, CDR2 SVGEGT. V lost 6 bases and J 6 bases, leaving 13 bases between the germline ends. The CDR3 loop reads CASRVRAADTQYF. The CDR3 nucleotides read TGTGCCAGCAGAGTTAGGGCCGCGGATACGCAGTATTTT.

This clonotype was picked up many times. V usage is TRBV11-3 and J usage is TRBJ2-5, with D possibly matching TRBD2 (7 bases). CDR1 and CDR2 (germline): SGHNT, YENEEA. There are 14 residues in the CDR3. The ends were cut back, 2 bases at V and 7 bases at J, with 14 bases in the middle. The CDR3: CASSLRGAGGTQYF. DNA for the CDR3: TGTGCCAGCAGCTTACGGGGGGCCGGAGGGACCCAGTACTTC.

In this sample, this clonotype turned up many times. The rearrangement links TRBV19 to TRBJ1-2; D gene ambiguous. Germline CDR1 and CDR2: LNHDA and SQIVND (reference sequence). V was cut by 7 bases and J by 8 bases, with 8 bases left in between. This CDR3 contains 10 residues. Here the CDR3 reads CASKLEGYTF. CDR3 nucleotide sequence: TGTGCCAGTAAATTAGAGGGCTACACCTTC.

This clonotype was picked up many times. This chain connects TRBV19 to TRBJ1-1; D not certain. The V end was cut by 5 bases, the J end by 1 base, with 8 bases between. Germline CDR1 reads LNHDA; CDR2 reads SQIVND (reference sequence). The length of the CDR3 is 13 residues. In DNA, the CDR3 is TGTGCCAGTAGTCATCAGGCGAACACTGAAGCTTTCTTT. As protein: CASSHQANTEAFF.

To note about this clonotype: The germline gene is not matched at one end of the junction; a read error may be the cause. The chain carries TRBV20-1 and TRBJ2-4; 8 nucleotides agree with TRBD2. The V gene's germline CDR1 is DFQATT and CDR2 SNEGSKA (reference sequence). The CDR3 loop spans 13 amino acids. This chain's CDR3 is CSAPANGGVGKFF. The CDR3 bases are TGCAGTGCACCCGCCAACGGGGGGGTTGGGAAGTTCTTC.

This clonotype was found many times. The chain uses TRBV4-1 and TRBJ1-2; D perhaps matches TRBD1 (6 bases). The CDR3 sequence is 12 residues long. Germline CDR1 and CDR2: MGHRA and YSYEKL. Trimming shortened V by 7 bases and J by 8 bases, and 14 bases separated the two germline ends. CDR3 sequence reads: CASMAAGVGYTF. The CDR3 DNA sequence: TGCGCCAGCATGGCGGCAGGGGTCGGCTACACCTTC.

This clonotype was detected ten times or more. The chain recombines TRBV12-3 or TRBV12-4 with TRBJ2-5; no clear D gene. V shed 6 bases and J shed 6 bases, with 14 bases lying between them. The CDR3 loop spans 13 amino acids. The CDR3 sequence: CASSRLTQKTQYF. CDR3 nucleotides: TGTGCCAGCAGCCGGCTTACTCAAAAGACCCAGTACTTC.

At least ten counts were recorded for this clonotype. The V gene is TRBV11-2, the J gene TRBJ2-5, with 9 bases identical to TRBD2. Per germline, CDR1 SGHAT and CDR2 FQNNGV. This CDR3 comprises 18 residues. The junction had 12 bases not matched to a gene; V was cut back by 2 bases and J by 2 bases. CDR3: CASSLIQRGAGRQETQYF. CDR3 in DNA: TGTGCCAGCAGCTTAATACAGCGGGGGGCGGGTCGTCAAGAGACCCAGTACTTC. The variable domain in full, completed from reference TRBV11-2 and TRBJ2-5, reads EAGVAQSPRYKIIEKRQSVAFWCNPISGHATLYWYQQILGQGPKLLIQFQNNGVVDDSQLPKDRFSAERLKGVDSTLKIQPAKLEDSAVYLCASSLIQRGAGRQETQYFGPGTRLLVL.

The chain links TRBV5-6 to TRBJ2-7; tentative D call: TRBD2 (6 bases). V was shortened by 4 bases and J by 7 bases, with 21 bases between the two germline ends. Germline-derived CDR1 and CDR2 are SGHDT and YYEEEE. The CDR3 consists of 15 residues. In nucleotides, the CDR3 is TGTGCCAGCAGCGGTCTACGGACCCCCGCGGGGGAGCAGTACTTC. Residues: CASSGLRTPAGEQYF.

In its sample, this clonotype was seen many times. The V call is TRBV20-1, the J call TRBJ1-1, with 7 nucleotides matching TRBD1. V dropped 3 bases and J dropped 4; count of bases not matched to a gene: 8. Germline V gene sequence: CDR1 DFQATT, CDR2 SNEGSKA (reference sequence). CDR3 length: 14 amino acids. The CDR3 DNA reads as TGCAGTGCTAGGCAAGACAGGGTATCCACTGAAGCTTTCTTT. Amino acid sequence: CSARQDRVSTEAFF.

This clonotype was counted ten times or more. The V and J genes are TRBV11-1 and TRBJ2-7; no clear D. Trimming pared 2 bases from V and 0 bases from J, leaving 8 bases between. Per the germline V gene, CDR1 is SGHAT and CDR2 is FQDESV (reference sequence). CDR3 length: 14 amino acids. The CDR3 here is CASSLRGRSYEQYF. The CDR3 bases are TGTGCCAGCAGCTTAAGAGGTCGCTCCTACGAGCAGTACTTC.

V usage is TRBV18 and J usage is TRBJ1-2; 9 bases agree with TRBD1. From germline, CDR1 is KGHSH and CDR2 LQKENI. V lost 6 bases and J lost 5; bases outside the gene matches: 10. This CDR3 comprises 15 residues. The CDR3 here is CASSPKQGAVYGYTF. CDR3 in DNA: TGTGCCAGCTCCCCCAAACAGGGGGCGGTATATGGCTACACCTTC.

This clonotype was seen ten or more times. The V and J genes are TRBV20-1 and TRBJ1-5; D perhaps matches TRBD1 (5 bases). This CDR3 region has 13 residues. V lost 2 bases, J lost 7 bases, and 12 bases lay in between. Germline V gene data show CDR1 as DFQATT and CDR2 as SNEGSKA (reference sequence). CDR3 bases: TGCAGTGCTAGAAAGGGCGGGGGGCAGCCCCAGCATTTT. This translates into CSARKGGGQPQHF.

Many counts were recorded for this clonotype. CDR3: CASSYGLLGGNQPQHF. The CDR3 DNA is TGTGCCAGCAGTTACGGGTTGCTCGGGGGCAATCAGCCCCAGCATTTT. The chain carries TRBV6-5 and TRBJ1-5; D is unresolved. Germline CDR1 MNHEY, CDR2 SVGAGI. The CDR3 spans 16 residues. V gave up 2 bases and J gave up 2 bases, with 13 bases separating them.

This clonotype was found a few times. The V gene is TRBV27, the J gene TRBJ2-5; 8 bases are shared with TRBD1. The CDR3 totals 14 residues. CDR1 is MNHEY, CDR2 SMNVEV, per germline (reference sequence). J was trimmed by 7 bases and V by 5 bases; bases with no gene match: 9. CDR3: CASSQGQVGGTQYF. The CDR3 bases are TGTGCCAGCAGTCAGGGACAGGTTGGTGGGACCCAGTACTTC.

The J gene is TRBJ2-5, the V gene TRBV11-2; 7 positions match TRBD1. The V gene end was trimmed by 6 bases and the J gene end by 2 bases; junction bases not matched to a gene: 9. Germline CDR1 is SGHAT and CDR2 is FQNNGV. CDR3 length: 15 amino acids. The CDR3 nucleotides are TGTGCCAGCAGACCACCGGGACAGATACAAGAGACCCAGTACTTC. As protein: CASRPPGQIQETQYF.

This sequence joins TRBV6-5 and TRBJ1-1; D is perhaps TRBD1 (5 bases). V was shortened by 2 bases and J by 8 bases, with 12 bases between the two germline ends. The CDR3 spans 13 residues. Germline lookup yields CDR1 MNHEY and CDR2 SVGAGI. CDR3: CASSYRPGREAFF. The CDR3 DNA follows: TGTGCCAGCAGTTACCGCCCGGGACGGGAAGCTTTCTTT.

For this clonotype: The junction shows a germline mismatch at one end, possibly a read error. V and J are TRBV5-1 and TRBJ2-7; no reliable D call. Germline V gives CDR1 SGHRS, CDR2 YFSETQ. CDR3 length: 13 residues. CDR3 DNA sequence: TGCGCCAGCAGCCCCGACACTCTCTACGAGCTGTACTTC. Amino acid sequence: CASSPDTLYELYF. Filled out from reference TRBV5-1 and TRBJ2-7, the complete variable domain reads KAGVTQTPRYLIKTRGQQVTLSCSPISGHRSVSWYQQTPGQGLQFLFEYFSETQRNKGNFPGRFSGRQFSNSRSEMNVSTLELGDSALYLCASSPDTLYELYFGPGTRLTVT.

The sample holds many counts of this clonotype. The V gene is TRBV12-3 or TRBV12-4, the J gene TRBJ1-2, with D maybe TRBD1 (5 bases). This CDR3 is built from 12 residues. V lost 11 bases, J lost 6 bases, and 16 bases lay in between. CDR3: CALGEGRNGYTF. DNA for the CDR3: TGTGCCCTGGGGGAGGGGAGGAATGGCTACACCTTC.

This clonotype was seen many times. The chain employs TRBV2 and TRBJ1-6; TRBD1 matches at 11 bases. V trimming: 5 bases; J trimming: 6 bases; junction bases outside the gene matches: 3. Germline V gene lookup returns CDR1 SNHLY and CDR2 FYNNEI. This CDR3 contains 15 residues. CDR3 nucleotide sequence: TGTGCCAGCAGTTCGGGACAGGGGGTTAATTCACCCCTCCACTTT. Protein sequence: CASSSGQGVNSPLHF.

The CDR3 sequence is CASSKKGPYEQYF. CDR3 sequence (DNA): TGCGCCAGCAGCAAGAAGGGGCCCTACGAGCAGTACTTC. The chain uses TRBV4-1 and TRBJ2-7; a weak D match, TRBD1 (5 bases). Per the germline V gene, CDR1 is MGHRA and CDR2 is YSYEKL. The CDR3 spans 13 residues. V gave up 5 bases and J gave up 2 bases, with 10 bases separating them.

J is TRBJ1-2 and V is TRBV20-1; 10 bases are a match to TRBD1. The germline CDR1 and CDR2 sequences are DFQATT and SNEGSKA (reference sequence). Germline trimming cut 2 bases from V and 3 bases from J; bases unmatched to any gene: 15. This CDR3 has 18 residues. The CDR3: CSARPPRGQGLQHYGYTF. The CDR3 nucleotides read TGCAGTGCTAGACCCCCCCGGGGACAGGGGCTACAACACTATGGCTACACCTTC.

This clonotype was detected ten times or more. A read error may account for a junction end that differs from germline. The rearrangement uses TRBV20-1 and TRBJ1-1, with 7 bases identical to TRBD1. CDR1 DFQATT and CDR2 SNEGSKA come from the germline V gene (reference sequence). The CDR3 extends over 15 amino acids. Here the CDR3 DNA reads TGCAGTGCTAGAGGCTTACAGGGGAGGAACACTGAAGCTCTCTTT. It codes for CSARGLQGRNTEALF.